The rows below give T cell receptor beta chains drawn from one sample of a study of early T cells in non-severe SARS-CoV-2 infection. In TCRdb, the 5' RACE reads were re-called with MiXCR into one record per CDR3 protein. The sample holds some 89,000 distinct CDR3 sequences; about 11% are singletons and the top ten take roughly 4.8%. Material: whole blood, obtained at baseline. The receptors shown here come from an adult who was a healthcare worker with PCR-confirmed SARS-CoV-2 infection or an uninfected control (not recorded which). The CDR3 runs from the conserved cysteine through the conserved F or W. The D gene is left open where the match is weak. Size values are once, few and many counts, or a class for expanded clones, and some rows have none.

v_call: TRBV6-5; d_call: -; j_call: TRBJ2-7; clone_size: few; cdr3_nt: TGTGCCAGCAGTTACTCGATGGGGTCCGAGCAGTACTTC; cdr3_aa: CASSYSMGSEQYF
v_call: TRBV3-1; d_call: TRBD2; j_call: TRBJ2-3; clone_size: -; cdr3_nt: TGTGCCAGCAGCAAATTAGCGGGAGGAGAGTATAATACGCAGTATTTT; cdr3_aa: CASSKLAGGEYNTQYF
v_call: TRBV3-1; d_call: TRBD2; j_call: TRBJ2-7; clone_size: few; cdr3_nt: TGTGCCAGCAGCCGGACGACTAGCGGACGAGCCTACGAGCAGTACTTC; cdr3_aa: CASSRTTSGRAYEQYF
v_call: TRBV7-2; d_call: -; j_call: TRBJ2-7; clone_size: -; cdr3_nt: TGTGCCAGCAGCCCGGCGTCGACTCTTAACTACGAGCAGTACTTC; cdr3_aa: CASSPASTLNYEQYF
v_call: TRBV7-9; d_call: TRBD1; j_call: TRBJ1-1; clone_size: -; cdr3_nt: TGTGCCAAGGAAAACAGGGGGATGAACACTGAAGCTTTCTTT; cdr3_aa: CAKENRGMNTEAFF
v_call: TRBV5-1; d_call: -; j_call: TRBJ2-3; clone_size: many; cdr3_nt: TGCGCCAGCAGGTTCGCTAGTCCCAGCACAGATACGCAGTATTTT; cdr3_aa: CASRFASPSTDTQYF
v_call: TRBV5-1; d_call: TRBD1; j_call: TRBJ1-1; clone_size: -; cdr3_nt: TGCGCCAGCAGGATTTTCGGGACAGGGGACACTGAAGCTTTCTTT; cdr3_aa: CASRIFGTGDTEAFF
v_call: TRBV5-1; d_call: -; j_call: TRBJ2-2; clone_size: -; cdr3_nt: TGCGCCAGCAGCTTGGTCAGAGGAACCGGGGAGCTGTTTTTT; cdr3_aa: CASSLVRGTGELFF
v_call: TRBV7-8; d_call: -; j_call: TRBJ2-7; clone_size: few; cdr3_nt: TGTGCCAGCAGCCCCCGGCGGACAGACTACGAGCAGTACTTC; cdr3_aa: CASSPRRTDYEQYF
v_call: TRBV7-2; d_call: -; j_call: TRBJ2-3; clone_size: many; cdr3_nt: TGTGCCAGCAGCTTAGACGGGAGCACAGATACGCAGTATTTT; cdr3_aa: CASSLDGSTDTQYF
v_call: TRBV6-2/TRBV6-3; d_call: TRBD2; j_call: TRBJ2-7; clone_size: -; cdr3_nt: TGTGCCAGCAGTTACAAGTCTAGCGGGAATCCCTACGAGCAGTACTTC; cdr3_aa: CASSYKSSGNPYEQYF
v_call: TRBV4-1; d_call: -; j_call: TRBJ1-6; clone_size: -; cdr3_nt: TGCGCCAGCAGCCCCTCCCCGGCGCGACCTAATTCACCCCTCCACTTT; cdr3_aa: CASSPSPARPNSPLHF
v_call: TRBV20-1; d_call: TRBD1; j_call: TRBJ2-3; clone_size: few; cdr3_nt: TGCAGTGCTAGTGACAACCAGGGGGTAAGCACAGATACGCAGTATTTT; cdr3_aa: CSASDNQGVSTDTQYF
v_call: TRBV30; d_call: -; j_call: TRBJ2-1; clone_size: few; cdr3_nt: TGTGCCTGGAGTGTAGGATCGAGGGTCGATGAGCAGTTCTTC; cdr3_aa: CAWSVGSRVDEQFF
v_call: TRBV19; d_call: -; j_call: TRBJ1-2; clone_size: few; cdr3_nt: TGTGCCAGTAGTATCAGTAGCCCCCGAGTTCATGGCTACACCTTC; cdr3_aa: CASSISSPRVHGYTF
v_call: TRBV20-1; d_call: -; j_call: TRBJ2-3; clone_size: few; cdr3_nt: TGCAGTGCTAGAGAAGGTGGGATTGTCACAGATACGCAGTATTTT; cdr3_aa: CSAREGGIVTDTQYF
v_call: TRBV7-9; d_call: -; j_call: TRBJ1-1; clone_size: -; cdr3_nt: TGTGCCAGCAGCTTAGTTGTCGGGTCTTCTGCGATGAACACTGAAGCTTTCTTT; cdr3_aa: CASSLVVGSSAMNTEAFF
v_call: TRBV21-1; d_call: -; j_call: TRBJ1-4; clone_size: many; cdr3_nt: TGTGCCAGCAGCAGTCGACAGGGGCTTAATGAAAAACTGTTTTTT; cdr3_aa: CASSSRQGLNEKLFF
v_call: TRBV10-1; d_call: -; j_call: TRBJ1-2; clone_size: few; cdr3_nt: TGCGCCAGCAGTGAACCAGACGGATATGGCTACACCTTC; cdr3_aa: CASSEPDGYGYTF
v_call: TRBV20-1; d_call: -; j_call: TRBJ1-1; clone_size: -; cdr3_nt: TGCAGTGCTAGTAACACTGAAGCTTTCTTT; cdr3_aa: CSASNTEAFF
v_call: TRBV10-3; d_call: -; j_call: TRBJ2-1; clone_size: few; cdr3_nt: TGTGCCATCAGTGAGGGGAAGAATGAGCAGTTCTTC; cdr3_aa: CAISEGKNEQFF
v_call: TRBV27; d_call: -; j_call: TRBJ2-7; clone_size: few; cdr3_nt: TGTGCCAGCAGGGACACCTCCTACGAGCAGTACTTC; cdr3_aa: CASRDTSYEQYF
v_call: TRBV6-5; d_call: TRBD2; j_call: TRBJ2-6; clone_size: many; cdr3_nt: TGTGCCAGCAGGTTGATTGGGACTAGCGGGACTGGGGCCAACGTCCTGACTTTC; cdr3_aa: CASRLIGTSGTGANVLTF
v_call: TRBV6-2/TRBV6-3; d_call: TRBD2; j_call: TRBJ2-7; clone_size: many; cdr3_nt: TGTGCCAGCAGTCGGACTAGCGGGAGTAACGAGCAGTACTTC; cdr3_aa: CASSRTSGSNEQYF
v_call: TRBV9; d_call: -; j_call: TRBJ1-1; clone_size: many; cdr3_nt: TGTGCCAGCAGCGCGCAGGGTGGTGGGACTGAAGCTTTCTTT; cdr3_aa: CASSAQGGGTEAFF
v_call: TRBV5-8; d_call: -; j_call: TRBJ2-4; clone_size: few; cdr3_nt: TGTGCCAGCAGCTTGGAAGGTTTACTAGCCAAAAACATTCAGTACTTC; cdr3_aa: CASSLEGLLAKNIQYF
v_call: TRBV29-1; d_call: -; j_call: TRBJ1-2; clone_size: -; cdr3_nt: TGCAGCGTCGTTTCAGAAGGGGGCTATGGCTACACCTTC; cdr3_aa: CSVVSEGGYGYTF
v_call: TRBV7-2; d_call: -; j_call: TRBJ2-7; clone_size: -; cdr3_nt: TGTGCCAGCAGCCCCTCAGGGACGGACTCCTACGAGCAGTACTTC; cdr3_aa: CASSPSGTDSYEQYF
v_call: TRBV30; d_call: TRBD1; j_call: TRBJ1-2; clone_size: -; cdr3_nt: TGTGCCTGGGCCCGACAGGGCAGGGGCGGCTACACCTTC; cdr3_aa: CAWARQGRGGYTF
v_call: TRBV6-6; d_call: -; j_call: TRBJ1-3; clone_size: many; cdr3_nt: TGTGCCAGCAGAAAACCGGGACTGTCTTCTGGAAACACCATATATTTT; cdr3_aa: CASRKPGLSSGNTIYF
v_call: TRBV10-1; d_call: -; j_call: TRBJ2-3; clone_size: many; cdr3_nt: TGCGCCAGCAGTGAGTCGTGGAGCACAGATACGCAGTATTTT; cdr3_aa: CASSESWSTDTQYF
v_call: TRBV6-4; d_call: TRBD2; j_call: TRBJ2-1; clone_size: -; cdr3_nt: TGTGCCAGCAGAATAATAGCGGGAGCTATTGAGCAGTTCTTC; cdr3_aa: CASRIIAGAIEQFF
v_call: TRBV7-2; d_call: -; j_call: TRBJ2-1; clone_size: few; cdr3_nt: TGTGCCAGCAGCTACCCGACAGGCTACAATGAGCAGTTCTTC; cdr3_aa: CASSYPTGYNEQFF
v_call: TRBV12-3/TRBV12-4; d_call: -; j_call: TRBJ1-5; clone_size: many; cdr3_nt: TGTGCCAGCAGCAGGACAGAAAGCAATCAGCCCCAGCATTTT; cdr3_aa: CASSRTESNQPQHF
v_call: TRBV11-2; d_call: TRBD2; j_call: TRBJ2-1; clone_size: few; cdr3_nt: TGTGCCAGCAGCAACTCACCAGCGGGGGGTTATAATGAGCAGTTCTTC; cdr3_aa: CASSNSPAGGYNEQFF
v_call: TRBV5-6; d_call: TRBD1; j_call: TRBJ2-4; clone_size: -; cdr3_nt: TGTGCCAGCAGCTTGTGGACAGGCGAAAACATTCAGTACTTC; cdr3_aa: CASSLWTGENIQYF
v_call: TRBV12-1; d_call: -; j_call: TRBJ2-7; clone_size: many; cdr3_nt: TGTGCCAGCAGCTCACGACCGACTAGCGGGAGGGCCATCTCCTACGAGCAGTACTTC; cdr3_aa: CASSSRPTSGRAISYEQYF
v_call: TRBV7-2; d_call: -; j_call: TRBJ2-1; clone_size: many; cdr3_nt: TGTGCCAGCAGCTTGGTCCCCATCCATGGGCAGTTCTTC; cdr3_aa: CASSLVPIHGQFF
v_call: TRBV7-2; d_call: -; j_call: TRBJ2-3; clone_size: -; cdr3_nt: TGTGCCAGCAGCCCCACGACGGTTTTCACAGATACGCAGTATTTT; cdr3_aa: CASSPTTVFTDTQYF
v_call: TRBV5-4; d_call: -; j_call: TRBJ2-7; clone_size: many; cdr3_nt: TGTGCCAGCAGCCTAGGGGGTATTGGTAACGAGCAGTACTTC; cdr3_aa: CASSLGGIGNEQYF
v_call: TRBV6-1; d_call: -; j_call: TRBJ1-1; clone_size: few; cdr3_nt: TGTGCCAGCAGCGGCAGTTGGACTGAAGCTTTCTTT; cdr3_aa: CASSGSWTEAFF
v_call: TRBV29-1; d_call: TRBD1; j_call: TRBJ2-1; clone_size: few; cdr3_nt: TGCAGCGTTGAAGAGTCCGGGACAGGCATGGGAGAGCAGTTCTTC; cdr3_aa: CSVEESGTGMGEQFF
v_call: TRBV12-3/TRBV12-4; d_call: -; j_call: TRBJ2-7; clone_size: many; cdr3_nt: TGTGCCAGCAGTTTAGAGGGAGGCGATAACTCCTACGAGCAGTACTTC; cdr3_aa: CASSLEGGDNSYEQYF
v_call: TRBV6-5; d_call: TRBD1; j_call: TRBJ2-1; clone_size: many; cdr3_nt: TGTGCCAGCAGTTCAAACCGGGACAGGGGACACAATGAGCAGTTCTTC; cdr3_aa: CASSSNRDRGHNEQFF
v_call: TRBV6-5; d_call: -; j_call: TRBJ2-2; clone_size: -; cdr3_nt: TGTGCCAGCAGAGAAGCGAACACCGGGGAGCTGTTTTTT; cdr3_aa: CASREANTGELFF
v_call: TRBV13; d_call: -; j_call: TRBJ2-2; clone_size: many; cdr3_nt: TGTGCCAGCAGCTTAGGCCTAGAGTCGGCGAGGGCCGGGGAGCTGTTTTTT; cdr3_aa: CASSLGLESARAGELFF
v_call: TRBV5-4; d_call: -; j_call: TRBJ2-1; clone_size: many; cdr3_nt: TGTGCCAGCAGCTTATCTTCAGGAGTCTACAATGAGCAGTTCTTC; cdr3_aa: CASSLSSGVYNEQFF
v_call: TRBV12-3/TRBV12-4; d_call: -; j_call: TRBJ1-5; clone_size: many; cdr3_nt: TGTGCCAGCAGTGGAACGAGGTCGACCCAGCATTTT; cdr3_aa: CASSGTRSTQHF
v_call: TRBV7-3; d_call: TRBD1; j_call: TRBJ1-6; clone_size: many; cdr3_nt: TGTGCCAGCAGCTTCCCCCTGTGGGCTTCTACAGGGGGCGAGAATTCACCCCTCCACTTT; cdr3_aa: CASSFPLWASTGGENSPLHF
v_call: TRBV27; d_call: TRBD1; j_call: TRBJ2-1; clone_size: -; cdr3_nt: TGTGCCAGCACCGGTCTGGGACAGGGCGCCGATGAGCAGTTCTTC; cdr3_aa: CASTGLGQGADEQFF
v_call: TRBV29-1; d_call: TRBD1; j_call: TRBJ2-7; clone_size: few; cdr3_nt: TGCAGCGTTTTGAGTTGGGACAGGAGGTACGAGCAGTACTTC; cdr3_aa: CSVLSWDRRYEQYF
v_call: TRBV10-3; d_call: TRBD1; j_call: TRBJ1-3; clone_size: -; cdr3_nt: TGTGCCATCAGTGTCCTAACAGGGGGCTCTGGAAACACCATATATTTT; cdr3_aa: CAISVLTGGSGNTIYF
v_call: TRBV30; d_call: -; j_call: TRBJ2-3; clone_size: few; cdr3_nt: TGTGCCTGGAGCGGAAGCACAGATACGCAGTATTTT; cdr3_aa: CAWSGSTDTQYF
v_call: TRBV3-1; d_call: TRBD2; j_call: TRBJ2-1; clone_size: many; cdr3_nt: TGTGCCAGCAGCCAAGTGAGCGGGATCTACAATGAGCAGTTCTTC; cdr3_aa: CASSQVSGIYNEQFF
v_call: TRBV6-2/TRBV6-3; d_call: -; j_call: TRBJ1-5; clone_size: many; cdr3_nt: TGTGCTAGCGGGCAGAATCAGCCCCAGCATTTT; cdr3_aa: CASGQNQPQHF